What follows are 4 T cell receptor beta chains derived from one specimen sequenced in a study of cytomegalovirus exposure and HLA in healthy donors. Researchers ran the PCR with 60 Vbeta and 13 Jbeta primers. Data came from immunoSEQ multiplex PCR; TCRdb stores just in-frame clones and leaves some out. The sample has roughly 190,000 clones, about 81% seen once. Sequences were obtained from PBMCs. These receptors were collected from a man aged 30 to 39 in good health and CMV-seropositive.

The chain employs TRBV18 and TRBJ1-1; 7 nucleotides match TRBD1. V gave up 6 bases and J gave up 8 bases; unmatched junction bases: 9. The CDR3 runs 13 residues. The germline CDR1 and CDR2 sequences are KGHSH and LQKENI. As DNA, the CDR3 is TGTGCCAGCTCGCCTGATGGACAGGTAGAAGCTTTCTTT. Its protein product is CASSPDGQVEAFF.

This clone has a handful of counts. The same CDR3 arises from other DNA sequences in this sample as well. The chain couples TRBV19 to TRBJ2-7, with D possibly TRBD2 on 5 matching bases. The CDR3 has 14 residues. Trimming removed 2 bases from V and 0 bases from J, with 8 bases in between. Germline-derived CDR1 and CDR2 are LNHDA and SQIVND (reference sequence). The CDR3 reads CASSIRGSSYEQYF. The CDR3 bases are TGTGCCAGTAGTATAAGAGGGAGCTCCTACGAGCAGTACTTC.

V usage is TRBV9 and J usage is TRBJ2-5; tentatively, D is TRBD1 (6 bases). The germline V gene encodes CDR1 SGDLS and CDR2 YYNGEE. V lost 6 bases and J 5 bases, leaving 11 bases between the germline ends. The CDR3 contains 12 residues. DNA of the CDR3: TGTGCCAGCAAGGGGGAAGGGGAGACCCAGTACTTC. Protein: CASKGEGETQYF.

This chain uses TRBV9 with TRBJ2-1, with D possibly matching TRBD1 (5 bases). This CDR3 contains 16 residues. Looked up from germline, CDR1 is SGDLS and CDR2 is YYNGEE. Deletions cut 4 bases from V and 5 bases from J, with 19 bases between. CDR3 coding DNA: TGTGCCAGCAGCCAGGGCTCCAGGGCGCCGGACAATGAGCAGTTCTTC. It translates to CASSQGSRAPDNEQFF. The entire variable domain, with the rest obtained from reference TRBV9 and TRBJ2-1, is as follows: DSGVTQTPKHLITATGQRVTLRCSPRSGDLSVYWYQQSLDQGLQFLIQYYNGEERAKGNILERFSAQQFPDLHSELNLSSLELGDSALYFCASSQGSRAPDNEQFFGPGTRLTVL.